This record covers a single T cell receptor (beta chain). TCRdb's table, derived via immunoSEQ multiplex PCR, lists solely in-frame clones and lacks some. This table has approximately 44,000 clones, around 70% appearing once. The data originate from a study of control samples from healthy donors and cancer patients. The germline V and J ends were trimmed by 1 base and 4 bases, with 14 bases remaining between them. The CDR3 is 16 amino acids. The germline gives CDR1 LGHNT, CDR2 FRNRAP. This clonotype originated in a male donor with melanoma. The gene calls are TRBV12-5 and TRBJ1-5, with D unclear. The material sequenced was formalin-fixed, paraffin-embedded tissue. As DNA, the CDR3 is TGTGCTAGTGGTTTGGACGTGTTAGTTGGTAATCAGCCCCAGCATTTT. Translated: CASGLDVLVGNQPQHF.